This T cell receptor beta chain was sequenced in a study of blood T cell repertoires in COVID-19. Overall study context: COVID-19 samples, acute and convalescent, were from the United States, Italy and Spain.

The CDR3 consists of 14 residues. After removal of 4 bases from V and 8 bases from J, the junction contained 10 bases not matched to a gene. Germline loops: CDR1 SGHRS, CDR2 YFSETQ. In the original workflow: The authors estimated nucleated cell counts from reference gene primer amplification. Data came from immunoSEQ multiplex PCR; TCRdb stores just in-frame clones and leaves some out. The DNA was the basis for D and trimming; V, J and clone size are from that table. The repertoire holds fewer than 350,000 clones, under 90% seen once, with 2.5% to 3% in the top ten. Sequencing was carried out using peripheral blood. The TCR sequence derives from a woman aged 60-70 years with active or convalescent COVID-19. The gene calls are TRBV5-1 and TRBJ1-2, with 8 bases matching TRBD1. In DNA, the CDR3 is TGCGCCAGCAGCCCGGACGGACAGGGTCGGGGCTACACCTTC. Its protein product is CASSPDGQGRGYTF.